This T cell receptor (beta chain) is from a study of T cell repertoires in cytomegalovirus infection. Findings and limits, study-wide: Cumulated frequencies of public TCR beta families served to identify carriers of CMV plus the relevant HLA. HLA-C-restricted CMV clonotypes gave the most frequent clonotype in two of eight donors.

This clonotype was observed a few times. The target antigen is unknown. TCRdb fed the reads into MiXCR, producing one record per CDR3 protein. The table shows 400,000 to 600,000 distinct CDR3 sequences, with under 55% occurring only once. The ends were cut back, 2 bases at V and 6 bases at J, with 28 bases in the middle. The CDR3 length is 19 residues. CDR1 and CDR2 (germline): MGHRA, YSYEKL. The V gene is TRBV4-1, the J gene TRBJ1-1; D might be TRBD1 (6 bases). This material consisted of cultured PBMCs, taken from culture after CMV antigen stimulation. This clonotype originated in a human donor in good health (CMV status not recorded). Some clones in this sample may be carry-over from other donors' samples. CDR3 sequence: CASSQTRTAKLYRFPEAFF. CDR3 in DNA: TGCGCCAGCAGCCAAACTAGGACAGCTAAACTCTATAGGTTCCCTGAAGCTTTCTTT.